This T cell receptor (beta chain) was recovered during a study of neurological immune-mediated disorders. Every sequencing run drew on 15-18 subjects and yielded over 160 million TCR-beta sequences. TCRdb redid the calling of the 5' RACE reads with MiXCR, one entry per CDR3 protein. In the table there are about 49,000 distinct CDR3 sequences, over 10% of which are singletons. This clonotype was detected many times. Its antigen is currently unknown. Regarding time point: longitudinal time-point 2. Unsorted libraries used 2 million PBMCs kept at -80 degrees C. Study outcomes and limitations: HTLV-1-associated myelopathy displayed the greatest TCR clonal expansion, and multiple sclerosis exhibited the smallest, lower than that of healthy controls. Private repertoires in all groups were suggested by the finding that expanded clones across subjects shared no CDR3 amino acid sequences.

This TCR derives from a male donor with HTLV-1-associated myelopathy (HAM/TSP). The sample consisted of PBMCs.

The CDR3 region has the DNA TGTGCCAGCAGTCCAACGACAGGGATCACTGAAGCTTTCTTT. This codes for CASSPTTGITEAFF. V and J are TRBV6-4 and TRBJ1-1; 7 bases match TRBD1. The J segment lost 4 bases and the V segment lost 5 bases, leaving 7 bases of the junction unmatched. Germline lookup yields CDR1 MRHNA and CDR2 SNTAGT. The CDR3 has 14 amino acids.